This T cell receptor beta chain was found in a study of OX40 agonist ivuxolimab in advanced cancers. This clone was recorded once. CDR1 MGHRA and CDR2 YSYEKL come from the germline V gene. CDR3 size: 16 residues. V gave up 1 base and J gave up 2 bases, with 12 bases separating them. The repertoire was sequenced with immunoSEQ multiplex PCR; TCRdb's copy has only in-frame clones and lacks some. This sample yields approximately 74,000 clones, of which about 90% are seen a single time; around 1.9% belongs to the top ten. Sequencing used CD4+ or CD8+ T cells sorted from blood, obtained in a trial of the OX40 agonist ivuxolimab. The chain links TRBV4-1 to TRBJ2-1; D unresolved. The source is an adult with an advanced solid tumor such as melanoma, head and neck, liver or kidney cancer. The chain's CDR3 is CASSQGRQATYNEQFF. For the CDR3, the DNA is TGCGCCAGCAGCCAAGGACGGCAGGCGACCTACAATGAGCAGTTCTTC.